The 24 T cell receptor beta chains below were found in one sample sequenced in a study of long-term antiretroviral therapy in people with HIV. Researchers ran immunoSEQ v3.0 at survey level. Profiling relied on immunoSEQ multiplex PCR, and the TCRdb table lists in-frame clones only, not all of them. Of tens of thousands of clones listed, roughly 84% are singletons. Material: unsorted PBMCs, obtained less than 2.5 years after starting antiretroviral therapy. These TCRs come from a man aged 35 to 55 with HIV.

The chain combines TRBV15 with TRBJ2-7; D is ambiguous. V was clipped by 0 bases and J by 6 bases, with 12 bases between them. The CDR3 has 14 residues. Germline CDR1 is LNHNV and CDR2 is YYDKDF (reference sequence). The CDR3 DNA reads as TGTGCCACCAGCAGAGACTACCAAGGCGGCGAGCAGTACTTC. This encodes CATSRDYQGGEQYF.

The rearrangement uses TRBV29-1 and TRBJ2-1; 8 bases map to TRBD1. The CDR3 is 13 amino acids. Germline trimming cut 6 bases from V and 4 bases from J; bases unmatched to any gene: 5. Germline values: CDR1 SQVTM, CDR2 ANQGSEA. This CDR3 is CSVDGTGYNEQFF. Here the CDR3 DNA reads TGCAGCGTGGACGGGACAGGATACAATGAGCAGTTCTTC.

This clone has a single count. V gene TRBV5-4 combines with J gene TRBJ2-2; D is ambiguous. V was pared by 0 bases and J by 5 bases, with 20 bases between. Germline V gene data show CDR1 as SGHNT and CDR2 as YYREEE (reference sequence). The CDR3 length is 18 residues. Here the CDR3 reads CASSLVGDRGFLTGELFF. The CDR3 region has the DNA TGTGCCAGCAGCTTGGTGGGCGACCGAGGCTTTTTGACCGGGGAGCTGTTTTTT. Based on the CDR3 plus reference TRBV5-4 and TRBJ2-2, the full variable domain is ETGVTQSPTHLIKTRGQQVTLRCSSQSGHNTVSWYQQALGQGPQFIFQYYREEENGRGNFPPRFSGLQFPNYSSELNVNALELDDSALYLCASSLVGDRGFLTGELFFGEGSRLTVL.

The chain employs TRBV19 and TRBJ1-4, with 7 bases aligning to TRBD1. V lost 3 bases to trimming and J lost 0 bases; unmatched junction nucleotides: 7. CDR3 length equals 17 residues. Germline lookup yields CDR1 LNHDA and CDR2 SQIVND (reference sequence). The CDR3 coding sequence is TGTGCCAGTAGTATGAAGGGGGCTAGGACAACTAATGAAAAACTGTTTTTT. Translation: CASSMKGARTTNEKLFF.

The V call is TRBV10-2, the J call TRBJ2-3; no clear D gene. Deletions cut 5 bases from V and 5 bases from J, with 11 bases between. The V gene's germline CDR1 is WSHSY and CDR2 SAAADI. This CDR3 is built from 13 residues. The CDR3 loop is CASSPHPGDTQYF. DNA of the CDR3: TGCGCCAGCAGTCCACACCCGGGAGATACGCAGTATTTT.

The chain joins TRBV7-2 to TRBJ2-1, with D unresolved. The CDR3 loop spans 14 amino acids. The germline V gene encodes CDR1 SGHTA and CDR2 FQGNSA. Trimming cost V 1 base and J 9 bases, with 13 bases left between them. Here the CDR3 DNA reads TGTGCCAGCAGCTTAGTTGTGGGTCCCGGTGAGCAGTTCTTC. Its translation is CASSLVVGPGEQFF.

The chain combines TRBV28 with TRBJ1-5, with D perhaps matching TRBD1 (6 bases). The CDR3 sequence is 14 residues long. Trimming cost V 5 bases and J 2 bases, with 10 bases left between them. Germline V gene lookup returns CDR1 MDHEN and CDR2 SYDVKM. CDR3 nucleotides: TGTGCCAGCAGTCCTCCAGGGGGCAATCAGCCCCAGCATTTT. Encoded protein: CASSPPGGNQPQHF.

The table lists this clone with a count of one. The genes are TRBV7-3 and TRBJ2-2; TRBD1 aligns across 9 bases. CDR3 length: 16 residues. CDR1 and CDR2 from the germline V gene are SGHTA and FQGTGA. The V segment lost 5 bases and the J segment 7 bases; nucleotides outside the gene matches: 11. CDR3 sequence: CASSPTGTGRDGELFF. Here the CDR3 DNA reads TGTGCCAGCAGCCCGACCGGGACAGGGCGGGACGGGGAGCTGTTTTTT.

This sequence joins TRBV7-8 and TRBJ2-7, with a weak D call TRBD1 (6 bases). V lost 6 bases, J lost 6 bases, and 15 bases lay in between. The CDR3 is 13 residues long. Germline lookup yields CDR1 SGHVS and CDR2 FQNEAQ. CDR3 protein: CASSLIQGAEQYF. CDR3 DNA: TGTGCCAGCAGTTTAATACAGGGTGCCGAGCAGTACTTC.

This clone was counted only a few times. V and J are TRBV2 and TRBJ1-5; D possibly corresponds to TRBD1 (5 bases). CDR3 length: 13 amino acids. V was trimmed by 8 bases and J by 6 bases, leaving 14 bases between them. Germline values: CDR1 SNHLY, CDR2 FYNNEI. CDR3 DNA sequence: TGTGCCAGCGGAAGGGGCCGGGGTCAGCCCCAGCATTTT. Its protein product is CASGRGRGQPQHF.

The rearrangement uses TRBV7-6 and TRBJ2-1; 14 nucleotides match TRBD2. CDR3 length: 13 residues. Germline V CDR1 and CDR2: SGHVS, FNYEAQ. After removal of 5 bases from V and 10 bases from J, the junction contained 1 base not matched to a gene. CDR3 nucleotide sequence: TGTGCCAGCAGCCGGACTAGCGGGAGGGAGCAGTTCTTC. It codes for CASSRTSGREQFF. Full variable domain (remainder filled in from reference TRBV7-6 and TRBJ2-1): GAGVSQSPRYKVTKRGQDVALRCDPISGHVSLYWYRQALGQGPEFLTYFNYEAQQDKSGLPNDRFSAERPEGSISTLTIQRTEQRDSAMYRCASSRTSGREQFFGPGTRLTVL.

The chain uses TRBV7-9 and TRBJ2-4, with a possible D match to TRBD1 (6 bases). Per the germline V gene, CDR1 is SEHNR and CDR2 is FQNEAQ (reference sequence). The V gene lost 5 bases and the J gene lost 1 base, with 15 bases spanning the gap. The CDR3 covers 16 residues. The CDR3 sequence is CASSDAGDWAKNIQYF. The CDR3 bases are TGTGCCAGCAGCGACGCAGGGGATTGGGCCAAAAACATTCAGTACTTC.

The chain uses TRBV5-8 and TRBJ2-7, with 8 bases that match TRBD1. This CDR3 region has 15 residues. With V trimmed by 0 bases and J by 2 bases, 4 bases remained unmatched. The germline CDR1 and CDR2 sequences are SGHTS and YDEGEE. The CDR3 DNA follows: TGTGCCAGCAGCTTGGTGGACAGGGAGGCCTACGAGCAGTACTTC. This codes for CASSLVDREAYEQYF.

The rearrangement uses TRBV18 and TRBJ1-4; D possibly corresponds to TRBD1 (5 bases). With 2 bases removed from V and 3 bases from J, the gap between germline ends came to 16 bases. From germline, CDR1 is KGHSH and CDR2 LQKENI. This CDR3 spans 17 amino acids. In DNA, the CDR3 is TGTGCCAGCTCACCAATGGCAGGGTCTACAGCTAATGAAAAACTGTTTTTT. Amino acid sequence: CASSPMAGSTANEKLFF.

This clone was detected once. The CDR3 loop reads CASSPAGPGGTEQYF. The CDR3 DNA is TGTGCCAGCAGCCCCGCCGGGCCAGGGGGCACCGAGCAGTACTTC. The chain recombines TRBV5-6 with TRBJ2-7; 8 bases are shared with TRBD1. CDR1 is SGHDT and CDR2 is YYEEEE in the germline V gene. The CDR3 totals 15 residues. The V gene end was trimmed by 4 bases and the J gene end by 6 bases; junction bases not matched to a gene: 12.

This clone showed up just once. The rearrangement joins TRBV5-4 to TRBJ2-1, with 11 bases identical to TRBD1. Germline CDR1 SGHNT, CDR2 YYREEE (reference sequence). The length of the CDR3 is 15 residues. With 9 bases clipped from V and 4 bases from J, the junction kept 9 bases outside the gene matches. This CDR3 is CATQWGTGGYNEQFF. The CDR3, as DNA: TGTGCCACCCAGTGGGGGACAGGGGGGTACAATGAGCAGTTCTTC.

The chain combines TRBV11-2 with TRBJ1-1; D remains ambiguous. The V gene lost 1 base and the J gene lost 0 bases, with 6 bases spanning the gap. Germline V gives CDR1 SGHAT, CDR2 FQNNGV. This CDR3 contains 14 residues. The CDR3 region is CASSLGYVNTEAFF. The CDR3 DNA reads TGTGCCAGCAGCTTAGGGTACGTGAACACTGAAGCTTTCTTT.

This chain links TRBV11-2 with TRBJ1-6, with TRBD1 matching over 7 bases. The germline V gene encodes CDR1 SGHAT and CDR2 FQNNGV. The V and J ends lost 5 bases and 0 bases, in that order; junction bases with no gene match: 4. There are 16 residues in the CDR3. The CDR3 DNA is TGTGCCAGCAGCCTCGGGACAGCCTCCTATAATTCACCCCTCCACTTT. It translates to CASSLGTASYNSPLHF.

This clone turned up a few times. The chain is built from TRBV7-9 and TRBJ2-6; D is unclear. CDR3 size: 16 residues. Germline CDR1 and CDR2: SEHNR and FQNEAQ (reference sequence). V was pared by 4 bases and J by 2 bases, with 12 bases between. The CDR3 region has the DNA TGTGCCAGCAGCTCCCAGGAAGGGCCTGGGGCCAACGTCCTGACTTTC. Protein: CASSSQEGPGANVLTF.

The chain links TRBV7-9 to TRBJ1-1; D unclear. Per germline, CDR1 SEHNR and CDR2 FQNEAQ (reference sequence). The CDR3 is 12 amino acids. With 11 bases removed from V and 1 base from J, the gap between germline ends came to 11 bases. The CDR3 sequence is CAGGSWNTEAFF. The CDR3 bases are TGTGCCGGAGGGTCTTGGAACACTGAAGCTTTCTTT.

This clone appeared a few times. This rearrangement joins TRBV9 to TRBJ2-1; 7 bases fit TRBD2. Germline lookup yields CDR1 SGDLS and CDR2 YYNGEE. Losses at the gene ends were 4 bases for V and 7 bases for J; bases not matched to a gene: 14. The CDR3 is 16 amino acids. CDR3 sequence: CASSTRTSRDANEQFF. Here the CDR3 DNA reads TGTGCCAGCAGCACCAGGACTAGTCGGGATGCTAATGAGCAGTTCTTC.

This clone has a single count. J is TRBJ1-5 and V is TRBV6-1; D gene unclear. Germline CDR1 MNHNS, CDR2 SASEGT. V gave up 1 base and J gave up 5 bases, with 9 bases separating them. The length of the CDR3 is 14 residues. CDR3 DNA sequence: TGTGCCAGCAGTGAAGAGGGTTTGTATCAGCCCCAGCATTTT. Encoded protein: CASSEEGLYQPQHF.

The CDR3 sequence is CASSLEGRAHEQFF. The CDR3, as DNA: TGTGCCAGCAGCTTAGAGGGTAGGGCCCATGAGCAGTTCTTC. This chain links TRBV11-2 with TRBJ2-1; no clear D. Germline CDR1 is SGHAT and CDR2 is FQNNGV. The CDR3 sequence is 14 residues long. Trimming cost V 0 bases and J 8 bases, with 11 bases left between them.

The J gene is TRBJ1-5, the V gene TRBV28; 8 nucleotides match TRBD1. The junction had 8 bases not matched to a gene; V was cut back by 5 bases and J by 5 bases. Germline V gene data show CDR1 as MDHEN and CDR2 as SYDVKM. The CDR3 length is 15 residues. CDR3 bases: TGTGCCAGCAGTGTACAGGGGGTGAGTGATCAGCCCCAGCATTTT. Translation gives CASSVQGVSDQPQHF.